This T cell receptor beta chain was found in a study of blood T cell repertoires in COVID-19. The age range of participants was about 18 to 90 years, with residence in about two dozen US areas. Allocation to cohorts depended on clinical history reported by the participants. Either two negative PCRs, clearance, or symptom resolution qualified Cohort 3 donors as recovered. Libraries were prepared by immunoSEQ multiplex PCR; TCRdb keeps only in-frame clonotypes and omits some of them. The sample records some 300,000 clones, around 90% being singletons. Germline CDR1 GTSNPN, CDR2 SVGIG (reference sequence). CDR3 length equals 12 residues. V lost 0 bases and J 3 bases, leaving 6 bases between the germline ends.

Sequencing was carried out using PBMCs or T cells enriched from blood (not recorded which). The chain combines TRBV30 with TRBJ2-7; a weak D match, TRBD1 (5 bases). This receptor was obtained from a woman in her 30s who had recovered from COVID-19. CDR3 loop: CAWSVDSYEQYF. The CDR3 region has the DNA TGTGCCTGGAGTGTAGACAGCTACGAGCAGTACTTC.